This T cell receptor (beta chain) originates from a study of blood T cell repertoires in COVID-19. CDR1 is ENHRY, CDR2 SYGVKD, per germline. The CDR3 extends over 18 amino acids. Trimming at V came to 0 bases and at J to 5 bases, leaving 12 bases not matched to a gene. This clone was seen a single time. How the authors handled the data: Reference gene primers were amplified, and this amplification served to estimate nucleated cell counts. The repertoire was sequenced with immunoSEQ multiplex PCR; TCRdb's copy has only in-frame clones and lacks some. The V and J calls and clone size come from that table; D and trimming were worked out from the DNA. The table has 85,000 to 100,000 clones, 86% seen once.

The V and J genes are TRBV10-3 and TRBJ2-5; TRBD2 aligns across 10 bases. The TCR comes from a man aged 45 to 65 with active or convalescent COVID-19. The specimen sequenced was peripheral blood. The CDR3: CAISESQGLATSRETQYF. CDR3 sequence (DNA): TGTGCCATCAGTGAGTCCCAGGGACTAGCGACCTCCCGGGAGACCCAGTACTTC.